Shown below are 15 T cell receptor beta chains from a single sample sequenced in a study of blood T cell repertoires in COVID-19. Assay used: immunoSEQ multiplex PCR; TCRdb lists only in-frame clones, some missing. The table has about 330,000 clones, 75% to 85% seen once; the top ten hold approximately 7.9%. Input material: peripheral blood. These receptors originate from a human donor in a cohort sampled during active COVID-19.

This chain connects TRBV12-3 or TRBV12-4 to TRBJ1-2; D not resolved. The ends were cut back, 1 base at V and 8 bases at J, with 8 bases in the middle. This CDR3 is built from 12 residues. CDR3: CASSLEVRGYTF. The CDR3 DNA reads as TGTGCCAGCAGTTTAGAAGTTAGAGGCTACACCTTC.

DNA of the CDR3: TGTGCCAGCAGTATGGACCGGGAAGGGCGGGAGCTGTTTTTT. It translates to CASSMDREGRELFF. The chain joins TRBV11-3 to TRBJ2-2; D is possibly TRBD2 (5 bases). In germline, CDR1 is SGHNT, CDR2 YENEEA. The CDR3 spans 14 residues. Deletions cut 6 bases from V and 9 bases from J, with 17 bases between.

This clone was picked up one time. This sequence joins TRBV25-1 and TRBJ1-1, with 7 bases fitting TRBD1. J gave up 8 bases and V 2 bases, and 2 bases lay outside the gene matches. The CDR3 runs 12 residues. Germline loops: CDR1 MGHDK, CDR2 SYGVNS. DNA for the CDR3: TGTGCCAGCAGTGAAAGGGGACAGGAAGCTTTCTTT. It is translated as CASSERGQEAFF.

In this sample, this clone turned up once. This chain links TRBV3-1 (or the pseudogene TRBV3-2) with TRBJ1-4; the D gene is possibly TRBD1 (6 bases). Trimming cost V 3 bases and J 3 bases, with 14 bases left between them. This CDR3 contains 16 residues. Germline CDR1 is LGHDT and CDR2 is YNNKEL (reference sequence). CDR3: CASSQVRGRANEKLFF. The CDR3 nucleotides read TGTGCCAGCAGCCAGGTCAGGGGACGGGCTAATGAAAAACTGTTTTTT.

This clone was detected only once. The chain couples TRBV27 to TRBJ1-6; D gene unclear. Trimming left V 5 bases short and J 7 bases short, with 6 bases between. CDR3 length equals 12 residues. CDR1 and CDR2 from the germline V gene are MNHEY and SMNVEV (reference sequence). CDR3 sequence: CASSVRNSPLHF. CDR3 DNA sequence: TGTGCCAGCAGTGTCCGGAATTCACCCCTCCACTTT.

This clone showed up just once. This chain links TRBV10-3 with TRBJ2-7; tentatively, D is TRBD1 (5 bases). This CDR3 has 12 residues. Trimming stripped 2 bases from V and 7 bases from J, with 9 bases between. From germline, CDR1 is ENHRY and CDR2 SYGVKD. CDR3 loop: CAISENRMEQYF. CDR3 nucleotide sequence: TGTGCCATCAGTGAGAACAGGATGGAGCAGTACTTC.

V is TRBV30 and J is TRBJ2-7; TRBD2 matches 7 bases. Germline-derived CDR1 and CDR2 are GTSNPN and SVGIG (reference sequence). The CDR3 is 15 residues long. J lost 1 base, V lost 6 bases, and 12 bases had no gene match. CDR3 in DNA: TGTGCCTGCCGGAGGGCGGGGGTTCTTTCCTACGAGCAGTACTTC. Its translation is CACRRAGVLSYEQYF.

This clone was observed once. The chain recombines TRBV11-2 with TRBJ2-7, with TRBD2 as a possible D gene (5 bases). Germline CDR1 and CDR2: SGHAT and FQNNGV. The CDR3 length is 15 residues. V gave up 1 base and J gave up 0 bases, with 10 bases separating them. The CDR3: CASSLVQRSSYEQYF. In nucleotides, the CDR3 is TGTGCCAGCAGCTTAGTTCAGCGGAGCTCCTACGAGCAGTACTTC.

V gene TRBV2 combines with J gene TRBJ2-2; tentative D call: TRBD1 (6 bases). The germline V gene encodes CDR1 SNHLY and CDR2 FYNNEI. The ends were cut back, 2 bases at V and 5 bases at J, with 15 bases in the middle. This CDR3 spans 16 amino acids. This chain's CDR3 is CASSEQRYTGTGELFF. CDR3 nucleotide sequence: TGTGCCAGCAGTGAACAACGTTACACAGGGACCGGGGAGCTGTTTTTT.

This clone was counted a single time. The chain links TRBV11-2 to TRBJ2-7; 8 bases match TRBD2. Germline lookup yields CDR1 SGHAT and CDR2 FQNNGV. The J segment lost 3 bases and the V segment lost 0 bases, leaving 7 bases of the junction unmatched. The CDR3 loop spans 16 amino acids. CDR3 coding DNA: TGTGCCAGCAGCTTAGAGGGATCGGGAGGGCTCTACGAGCAGTACTTC. It encodes CASSLEGSGGLYEQYF.

V usage is TRBV4-2 and J usage is TRBJ2-1, with 7 bases identical to TRBD1. Germline V gives CDR1 LGHNA, CDR2 YNFKEQ. CDR3 length equals 15 residues. The V gene end was trimmed by 4 bases and the J gene end by 0 bases; junction bases not matched to a gene: 3. As DNA, the CDR3 is TGTGCCAGCAGCCTCGACAGGGTCTCCTACAATGAGCAGTTCTTC. Protein sequence: CASSLDRVSYNEQFF.

This clone was counted a single time. The chain is built from TRBV9 and TRBJ1-5, with D maybe TRBD1 (5 bases). V dropped 0 bases and J dropped 6 bases, with 13 bases sitting between them. Per the germline V gene, CDR1 is SGDLS and CDR2 is YYNGEE. CDR3 length equals 15 residues. The CDR3 region has the DNA TGTGCCAGCAGCGTAGCCCCAGGGTTCGGTCAGCCCCAGCATTTT. It is translated as CASSVAPGFGQPQHF.

The gene calls are TRBV7-9 and TRBJ2-5; no clear D. Trimming stripped 3 bases from V and 5 bases from J, with 16 bases between. CDR1 and CDR2 (germline): SEHNR, FQNEAQ (reference sequence). This CDR3 region has 15 residues. DNA for the CDR3: TGTGCCAGCAGCTTGGAGCCCCCCTACGGTGAGACCCAGTACTTC. Residues: CASSLEPPYGETQYF.

The table lists this clone with a count of one. The genes are TRBV7-9 and TRBJ2-1, with 13 positions matching TRBD2. Losses at the gene ends were 7 bases for V and 4 bases for J; bases not matched to a gene: 1. The V gene's germline CDR1 is SEHNR and CDR2 FQNEAQ (reference sequence). This CDR3 is 14 amino acids long. CDR3 nucleotide sequence: TGTGCCAGCAAGACTAGCGGGGGGTACAATGAGCAGTTCTTC. Its protein product is CASKTSGGYNEQFF. Variable domain in full (rest from reference TRBV7-9 and TRBJ2-1): DTGVSQNPRHKITKRGQNVTFRCDPISEHNRLYWYRQTLGQGPEFLTYFQNEAQLEKSRLLSDRFSAERPKGSFSTLEIQRTEQGDSAMYLCASKTSGGYNEQFFGPGTRLTVL.

This CDR3 reads CASSLRSGTEAFF. The CDR3 nucleotides are TGTGCCAGCAGTTTGAGGTCCGGGACTGAAGCTTTCTTT. The J gene is TRBJ1-1, the V gene TRBV12-3 or TRBV12-4; no clear D. V was pared by 3 bases and J by 5 bases, with 10 bases between. This CDR3 comprises 13 residues.